The 24 T cell receptor beta chains presented below share a single source sample, sequenced in a study of T cell responses to AZD1222 COVID-19 vaccine. Method: immunoSEQ multiplex PCR; TCRdb's copy keeps in-frame clones and lacks some. Of about 130,000 clones in the sample, 88% were seen once. The sample in question was peripheral blood, obtained on day 0 of AZD1222 vaccination. These receptors came from an adult in good health.

In nucleotides, the CDR3 is TGTGCCAGTACCGACTCGGGCGCGGGGGGCACTGAAGCTTTCTTT. It yields the protein CASTDSGAGGTEAFF. J is TRBJ1-1 and V is TRBV19; D perhaps matches TRBD1 (5 bases). Between the trimmed V and J ends, which lost 7 bases and 4 bases, there was a span of 19 bases. CDR1 is LNHDA and CDR2 is SQIVND in the germline V gene (reference sequence). The CDR3 consists of 15 residues. Full variable domain (rest looked up from reference TRBV19 and TRBJ1-1): DGGITQSPKYLFRKEGQNVTLSCEQNLNHDAMYWYRQDPGQGLRLIYYSQIVNDFQKGDIAEGYSVSREKKESFPLTVTSAQKNPTAFYLCASTDSGAGGTEAFFGQGTRLTVV.

The rearrangement joins TRBV5-4 to TRBJ2-3, with D hard to call. This CDR3 spans 13 amino acids. Germline values: CDR1 SGHNT, CDR2 YYREEE (reference sequence). The V end was cut by 2 bases, the J end by 1 base, with 5 bases between. The DNA of the CDR3 is TGTGCCAGCAGCTTCGAAGGCACAGATACGCAGTATTTT. This codes for CASSFEGTDTQYF. Looking up the rest from reference TRBV5-4 and TRBJ2-3 gives the full variable domain: ETGVTQSPTHLIKTRGQQVTLRCSSQSGHNTVSWYQQALGQGPQFIFQYYREEENGRGNFPPRFSGLQFPNYSSELNVNALELDDSALYLCASSFEGTDTQYFGPGTRLTVL.

The chain carries TRBV7-2 and TRBJ2-5; D is possibly TRBD1 (7 bases). V dropped 8 bases and J dropped 0 bases, with 13 bases sitting between them. CDR1 and CDR2 (germline): SGHTA, FQGNSA. This CDR3 has 14 residues. CDR3 nucleotide sequence: TGTGCCAGCTCAGGGGGGACGTACCAAGAGACCCAGTACTTC. Encoded protein: CASSGGTYQETQYF.

The chain joins TRBV10-2 to TRBJ2-7, with 8 bases aligning to TRBD2. With V trimmed by 2 bases and J by 2 bases, 2 bases remained unmatched. The germline V gene has CDR1 WSHSY and CDR2 SAAADI. The CDR3 consists of 14 residues. This CDR3 reads CASSEMGLAYEQYF. The CDR3 coding sequence is TGCGCCAGCAGTGAGATGGGACTAGCCTACGAGCAGTACTTC.

The chain has TRBV6-2 or TRBV6-3 and TRBJ2-7; D is possibly TRBD2 (5 bases). The CDR3 spans 15 residues. Per the germline V gene, CDR1 is MNHEY and CDR2 is SVGEGT. V was trimmed by 6 bases and J by 4 bases, leaving 19 bases between them. The CDR3 loop is CASSPKGLPVYEQYF. CDR3 nucleotide sequence: TGTGCCAGCAGCCCCAAAGGACTCCCAGTTTACGAGCAGTACTTC.

The chain employs TRBV11-2 and TRBJ2-6; tentatively, D is TRBD1 (6 bases). This CDR3 has 16 amino acids. The V end lost 6 bases, the J end lost 0 bases, and 12 bases lay between the germline ends. The V gene's germline CDR1 is SGHAT and CDR2 FQNNGV. The CDR3 sequence: CASSADRTSGANVLTF. The CDR3 DNA is TGTGCCAGCAGTGCCGACAGGACCTCTGGGGCCAACGTCCTGACTTTC.

CDR3 amino acids: CASRSPTGDRPYTF. The DNA of the CDR3 is TGTGCCAGCAGATCCCCGACAGGGGACAGACCCTACACCTTC. The J gene is TRBJ1-2, the V gene TRBV28; 8 positions match TRBD1. CDR1 MDHEN and CDR2 SYDVKM come from the germline V gene. Trimming cost V 6 bases and J 10 bases; bases outside gene matches: 13. The CDR3 has 14 residues.

This clone appeared a single time. V and J are TRBV12-3 or TRBV12-4 and TRBJ1-2; unclear D gene. The CDR3 contains 13 residues. V lost 2 bases and J lost 2, with 6 bases in between. The DNA for the CDR3 is TGTGCCAGCAGTTTACCCAGGAACTATGGCTACACCTTC. Translated: CASSLPRNYGYTF.

The chain recombines TRBV11-2 with TRBJ2-1, with D perhaps TRBD1 (6 bases). The CDR3 runs 13 residues. V lost 1 base and J lost 7, with 8 bases in between. Germline assignment: CDR1 SGHAT and CDR2 FQNNGV. The CDR3 DNA is TGTGCCAGCAGCTTAGTAAGGGGGAATGAGCAGTTCTTC. As protein: CASSLVRGNEQFF.

The chain links TRBV7-2 to TRBJ2-7, with 7 bases matching TRBD2. Germline CDR1 and CDR2: SGHTA and FQGNSA. The V and J ends lost 0 bases and 3 bases, in that order; junction bases with no gene match: 5. This CDR3 comprises 15 residues. The CDR3: CASSLAGLRVYEQYF. The CDR3 DNA follows: TGTGCCAGCAGCTTAGCGGGACTACGCGTCTACGAGCAGTACTTC.

The gene calls are TRBV15 and TRBJ1-3; D unclear. The germline gives CDR1 LNHNV, CDR2 YYDKDF (reference sequence). The CDR3 consists of 17 residues. The V end lost 0 bases, the J end lost 0 bases, and 12 bases lay between the germline ends. The CDR3 spells CATSRDEGALSGNTIYF. Here the CDR3 DNA reads TGTGCCACCAGCAGAGATGAGGGAGCCCTCTCTGGAAACACCATATATTTT.

The CDR3 spells CAISERDRVQETQYF. The CDR3 DNA is TGTGCCATCAGTGAGAGGGACAGGGTCCAAGAGACCCAGTACTTC. The gene calls are TRBV10-3 and TRBJ2-5, with 9 bases matching TRBD1. CDR1 ENHRY and CDR2 SYGVKD come from the germline V gene. J gave up 1 base and V 2 bases, and 2 bases lay outside the gene matches. The CDR3 is 15 residues long.

This clone was counted between two and nine times. The chain recombines TRBV4-1 with TRBJ2-1; 7 bases match TRBD1. CDR3 length: 15 residues. Unmatched junction bases numbered 6, after V lost 4 bases and J lost 3 bases. CDR1 MGHRA and CDR2 YSYEKL come from the germline V gene. CDR3 residues: CASSLKTGNYNEQFF. The CDR3 DNA reads TGCGCCAGCAGCCTCAAGACAGGGAACTACAATGAGCAGTTCTTC.

This chain joins TRBV10-1 and TRBJ2-3; the D is unclear. The CDR3 extends over 13 amino acids. Germline V CDR1 and CDR2: WNHNN, SYGVQD (reference sequence). The V gene lost 8 bases and the J gene lost 1 base, with 10 bases spanning the gap. CDR3 protein: CASSRGRTDTQYF. For the CDR3, the DNA is TGCGCCAGCTCTCGCGGTCGCACAGATACGCAGTATTTT.

The chain combines TRBV4-1 with TRBJ2-3; TRBD2 matches at 7 bases. Germline values: CDR1 MGHRA, CDR2 YSYEKL. V shed 0 bases, J shed 6 bases, and the junction held 9 bases outside the gene matches. The CDR3 extends over 16 amino acids. In DNA form, the CDR3 reads TGCGCCAGCAGCCAAGATCGTTTCGCGGGAGTGGATACGCAGTATTTT. As protein: CASSQDRFAGVDTQYF.

This chain connects TRBV27 to TRBJ1-6; perhaps TRBD1 as D (5 bases). This CDR3 spans 16 amino acids. Germline V gene sequence: CDR1 MNHEY, CDR2 SMNVEV (reference sequence). Trimming cost V 3 bases and J 7 bases, with 16 bases left between them. The CDR3 DNA reads as TGTGCCAGCAGTTTGGGCAGGGTTCTTGTCAATTCACCCCTCCACTTT. This translates into CASSLGRVLVNSPLHF.

The chain carries TRBV5-4 and TRBJ2-7; 9 positions agree with TRBD1. The CDR3 runs to 14 residues. Germline V CDR1 and CDR2: SGHNT, YYREEE (reference sequence). V shed 3 bases and J 2 bases; nucleotides not matched to a gene: 3. CDR3 sequence reads: CASSSDRGPYEQYF. As DNA, the CDR3 is TGTGCCAGCAGCTCGGACAGGGGTCCCTACGAGCAGTACTTC.

The chain combines TRBV6-5 with TRBJ2-3; TRBD2 matches at 11 bases. The ends lost 1 base at V and 6 bases at J; junction bases unmatched: 6. CDR1 and CDR2 from the germline V gene are MNHEY and SVGAGI. The CDR3 totals 16 residues. This CDR3 is CASSYLLAGVSDTQYF. DNA of the CDR3: TGTGCCAGCAGTTACTTACTAGCGGGAGTATCGGATACGCAGTATTTT.

The J gene is TRBJ2-7, the V gene TRBV6-5, with D perhaps given as TRBD1 or TRBD2 (7 bases each). The CDR3 length is 14 residues. The germline V gene encodes CDR1 MNHEY and CDR2 SVGAGI. V was pared by 8 bases and J by 2 bases, with 16 bases between. In DNA form, the CDR3 reads TGTGCCAGCGCAGCGGGACAGAACACCTACGAGCAGTACTTC. Protein sequence: CASAAGQNTYEQYF.

The rearrangement links TRBV2 to TRBJ2-7, with 7 bases lining up with TRBD1. J lost 7 bases, V lost 1 base, and 7 bases had no gene match. The CDR3 is made up of 14 amino acids. Germline V gene sequence: CDR1 SNHLY, CDR2 FYNNEI. CDR3 nucleotide sequence: TGTGCCAGCAGTGAAGGGGGACAGACGGGAGAGCAGTACTTC. As protein: CASSEGGQTGEQYF.

V is TRBV6-5 and J is TRBJ1-1; D remains unclear. Trimming pared 8 bases from V and 0 bases from J, leaving 7 bases between. The CDR3 has 12 residues. CDR1 and CDR2 from the germline V gene are MNHEY and SVGAGI. CDR3 in DNA: TGTGCCAGCCGGTTCATGAACACTGAAGCTTTCTTT. Its protein is CASRFMNTEAFF.

The genes are TRBV7-9 and TRBJ2-2; D unclear. Germline V gene data show CDR1 as SEHNR and CDR2 as FQNEAQ (reference sequence). There are 17 residues in the CDR3. The germline V and J ends were trimmed by 5 bases and 0 bases, with 16 bases remaining between them. The CDR3 region is CASSPVGSSANTGELFF. The DNA of the CDR3 is TGTGCCAGCAGCCCTGTGGGCTCCTCCGCGAACACCGGGGAGCTGTTTTTT.

This clone was seen once. J is TRBJ2-1 and V is TRBV13; weak D call: TRBD1 (6 bases). V lost 1 base to trimming and J lost 9 bases, with 10 bases between them. The V gene's germline CDR1 is PRHDT and CDR2 FYEKMQ (reference sequence). The CDR3 totals 13 residues. CDR3 coding DNA: TGTGCCAGCAGCTTAGACAGGGTTGGTGAGCAGTTCTTC. This gives the protein CASSLDRVGEQFF.

The J gene is TRBJ2-1, the V gene TRBV19, with 9 nucleotides matching TRBD2. Germline CDR1 and CDR2: LNHDA and SQIVND (reference sequence). Unmatched junction bases numbered 7, after V lost 5 bases and J lost 2 bases. The CDR3 runs 16 residues. Here the CDR3 reads CASSDLSGRTYNEQFF. Written as DNA, the CDR3 is TGTGCCAGTAGTGACCTTAGCGGGAGAACCTACAATGAGCAGTTCTTC.